At least ten counts were recorded for the clone carrying this T cell receptor beta chain. The germline gene is not matched at one end of the junction; a read error may be the cause. Per the germline V gene, CDR1 is SGHRS and CDR2 is YFSETQ. The CDR3 covers 13 residues. TCRdb re-analysed the RT-PCR reads in MiXCR, keeping a single row per CDR3 protein. This table holds fewer than 800,000 distinct CDR3 sequences, 12% to 15% found once. This clonotype originated in a female donor in good health, serving as a healthy control. V and J are TRBV5-1 and TRBJ2-1; no firm D call. Sequencing used memory CD4+ T cells from blood. The CDR3 sequence is CASSLSSYNEQFF. CDR3 DNA: TGTGCCAGCAGCTTGAGCTCCTACAATGAGCAGTTCTTC. Full variable domain (remainder filled in from reference TRBV5-1 and TRBJ2-1): KAGVTQTPRYLIKTRGQQVTLSCSPISGHRSVSWYQQTPGQGLQFLFEYFSETQRNKGNFPGRFSGRQFSNSRSEMNVSTLELGDSALYLCASSLSSYNEQFFGPGTRLTVL.